This T cell receptor (beta chain) was sequenced for a study of cytomegalovirus exposure and HLA in healthy donors. As for this clone: Its target is unknown.

V lost 5 bases, J lost 0 bases, and 17 bases lay in between. CDR1 and CDR2 from the germline V gene are SNHLY and FYNNEI. CDR3 length: 17 residues. Study-level results: Fewer N-insertions than the roughly 630-donor mean were reportedly shown by an Asian-associated ancestry cluster in a later analysis.

PCR used 60 Vbeta primers and 13 Jbeta primers. Sequencing used immunoSEQ multiplex PCR; TCRdb keeps in-frame clones, though not all of them. This table has 110,000 or so clones, roughly 76% appearing once. The V call is TRBV2, the J call TRBJ1-5; D is uncertain. This receptor was identified in a woman in her 40s in good health and CMV-seropositive. Sequencing used PBMCs. CDR3: CASSHTRTGNSNQPQHF. Written as DNA, the CDR3 is TGTGCCAGCAGTCATACCCGGACTGGGAATAGCAATCAGCCCCAGCATTTT.